Listed below are T cell receptor beta chains from one sample, sequenced in a study of cytomegalovirus exposure and HLA in healthy donors. Some clones are missing from TCRdb's copy, which holds only in-frame ones; the method was immunoSEQ multiplex PCR. Of 130,000 to 150,000 clones in the sample, approximately 90% were seen once. The specimen was PBMCs. Every receptor here comes from a man aged 18 to 29 in good health and CMV-seropositive. Each CDR3 is given with its conserved first and last residue. The D gene is left open where the match is weak. A row's size may be missing; if present it is once, few, many or a size class.

cdr3_aa cdr3_nt v_call clone_size d_call j_call
CASRWGGGSSYEQYF TGTGCCAGCAGGTGGGGCGGGGGGTCCTCCTACGAGCAGTACTTC TRBV28 . TRBD2 TRBJ2-7
CASSVSGTNSYEQYF TGTGCCAGCAGCGTTTCCGGGACTAACTCCTACGAGCAGTACTTC TRBV7-3 . TRBD2 TRBJ2-7
CASSRGDRSNEKLFF TGTGCCAGCAGCCGGGGTGATAGGTCTAATGAAAAACTGTTTTTT TRBV27 . . TRBJ1-4
CASSYGKNEQFF TGTGCCAGCAGCTACGGTAAGAATGAGCAGTTCTTC TRBV5-4 . . TRBJ2-1
CASIWGGGETQYF TGTGCCAGCATCTGGGGGGGAGGAGAGACCCAGTACTTC TRBV2 . TRBD2 TRBJ2-5
CASSSPDRDNEKLFF TGTGCCAGCAGCTCCCCGGACAGGGATAATGAAAAACTGTTTTTT TRBV7-9 . TRBD1 TRBJ1-4
CASSYGGGYTF TGTGCCAGCAGCTACGGGGGGGGCTACACCTTC TRBV25-1 . . TRBJ1-2
CASSAEQGKNNYGYTF TGTGCCAGCAGCGCCGAACAGGGGAAGAACAACTATGGCTACACCTTC TRBV9 . TRBD1 TRBJ1-2
CASSEELAGDQETQYF TGTGCCAGCAGTGAAGAGCTAGCGGGAGACCAAGAGACCCAGTACTTC TRBV6-1 . TRBD2 TRBJ2-5
CASSSRTRDNGHNEQFF TGTGCCAGCTCATCGAGAACCCGGGACAACGGGCACAATGAGCAGTTCTTC TRBV18 . . TRBJ2-1
CASSALGQGAEAFF TGCGCCAGCAGCGCCCTTGGACAGGGGGCTGAAGCTTTCTTT TRBV5-1 . TRBD1 TRBJ1-1
CASSPRTEPNEKLFF TGTGCCAGCTCACCAAGGACAGAACCTAATGAAAAACTGTTTTTT TRBV18 . . TRBJ1-4
CASRITTNWEETQYF TGTGCCAGCAGAATTACCACTAATTGGGAGGAGACCCAGTACTTC TRBV5-6 . . TRBJ2-5
CASSQASSYEQYF TGTGCCAGCAGCCAGGCTAGCTCCTACGAGCAGTACTTC TRBV14 . . TRBJ2-7
CASSLMERGGNEQFF TGTGCCAGCAGCTTAATGGAGCGGGGGGGCAATGAGCAGTTCTTC TRBV7-9 . TRBD2 TRBJ2-1
CASSSRDSTQETQYF TGTGCCAGCAGCTCCCGGGACAGTACCCAAGAGACCCAGTACTTC TRBV11-3 . TRBD1 TRBJ2-5
CASSFQGINGYTF TGTGCCAGCAGCTTTCAGGGGATCAATGGCTACACCTTC TRBV7-9 . . TRBJ1-2
CASSEELRRWFF TGTGCCAGCAGTGAAGAACTTCGTCGGTGGTTCTTC TRBV6-1 . . TRBJ2-1
CASGLNPGTGSYEQYF TGTGCTAGTGGTTTGAACCCCGGGACAGGGTCCTACGAGCAGTACTTC TRBV12-5 . TRBD1 TRBJ2-7
CASETGTGYYGYTF TGTGCCAGCGAGACAGGGACAGGGTACTATGGCTACACCTTC TRBV6-1 . TRBD1 TRBJ1-2
CASSGQLNTGELFF TGTGCCAGCAGTGGACAGCTGAACACCGGGGAGCTGTTTTTT TRBV9 . . TRBJ2-2
CASSQEGASPGEQFF TGTGCCAGCAGCCAAGAAGGGGCCTCCCCCGGTGAGCAGTTCTTC TRBV4-2 . . TRBJ2-1
CASSSPRGRNEQFF TGTGCCAGCAGCAGCCCTAGAGGGCGCAATGAGCAGTTCTTC TRBV7-2 . . TRBJ2-1
CASSLEAGSGYTF TGTGCCAGCAGCTTAGAGGCGGGGTCTGGCTACACCTTC TRBV7-2 . . TRBJ1-2
CASSRLTSGRHNEQFF TGTGCCAGCAGCCGACTTACTAGCGGGCGCCACAATGAGCAGTTCTTC TRBV14 . TRBD2 TRBJ2-1
CASSTEQGGNGYTF TGCGCCAGCAGCACCGAACAGGGGGGGAATGGCTACACCTTC TRBV5-1 . TRBD1 TRBJ1-2
CASRTAGTDLTGELFF TGTGCCAGCAGAACAGCCGGGACAGACCTCACCGGGGAGCTGTTTTTT TRBV27 . TRBD1 TRBJ2-2
CASSPGGVGVNTEAFF TGTGCCAGCTCACCCGGGGGGGTGGGCGTGAACACTGAAGCTTTCTTT TRBV18 . . TRBJ1-1
CASSLAPTRGGYTF TGCGCCAGCAGCTTGGCTCCGACCCGGGGTGGCTACACCTTC TRBV5-1 . . TRBJ1-2
CASSLTSSSYEQYF TGTGCCAGCAGTCTCACTAGTTCTTCCTACGAGCAGTACTTC TRBV27 . . TRBJ2-7
CASSPGRASYEQYF TGTGCCAGTAGTCCCGGGAGAGCATCCTACGAGCAGTACTTC TRBV19 . . TRBJ2-7
CASTHTSGSDIQYF TGCGCCAGCACCCACACTAGCGGGAGTGACATTCAGTACTTC TRBV4-1 once TRBD2 TRBJ2-4
CASSQSTGAGNQPQHF TGTGCCAGCAGCCAATCCACCGGCGCAGGGAATCAGCCCCAGCATTTT TRBV27 . . TRBJ1-5
CASTLGQGGTGELFF TGTGCCAGCACCCTGGGACAGGGGGGAACCGGGGAGCTGTTTTTT TRBV6-5 . TRBD1 TRBJ2-2
CASSEAGIAFF TGTGCCAGCAGTGAAGCAGGGATTGCTTTCTTT TRBV6-5 . . TRBJ1-1
CASSIPASGSYEQYF TGTGCCAGTAGTATACCGGCTAGCGGGAGCTACGAGCAGTACTTC TRBV19 . TRBD2 TRBJ2-7
CASSLIDREAFF TGTGCCAGCAGCTTAATTGACAGGGAAGCTTTCTTT TRBV7-9 . . TRBJ1-1
CASSLNGQIYTGELFF TGTGCCAGCAGTTTAAATGGGCAGATTTACACCGGGGAGCTGTTTTTT TRBV27 . . TRBJ2-2
CASSLVEADEQYF TGTGCCAGCAGCTTAGTGGAGGCCGACGAGCAGTACTTC TRBV7-9 once . TRBJ2-7
CASSPGQGYEQYF TGTGCCAGCAGCCCGGGACAGGGCTACGAGCAGTACTTC TRBV7-9 . TRBD1 TRBJ2-7
CASSVSSAGELFF TGCGCCAGCAGCGTATCTAGCGCCGGGGAGCTGTTTTTT TRBV5-1 once . TRBJ2-2
CASSIAISWDSHGYEQYF TGTGCCAGTAGTATAGCGATTTCCTGGGACTCTCATGGGTACGAGCAGTACTTC TRBV19 . . TRBJ2-7
CASSRQLFAGEAFF TGCGCCAGCAGTAGACAACTCTTTGCAGGAGAAGCTTTCTTT TRBV10-2 . . TRBJ1-1
CASSPRTGEGHEQFF TGTGCCAGCAGCCCCCGGACAGGGGAGGGCCATGAGCAGTTCTTC TRBV7-2 . TRBD1 TRBJ2-1
CASNHGVGQGPYGYTF TGTGCCAGCAATCATGGGGTGGGACAGGGCCCCTATGGCTACACCTTC TRBV27 . TRBD1 TRBJ1-2
CASSNEPNTGELFF TGTGCCAGTAGTAATGAGCCGAACACCGGGGAGCTGTTTTTT TRBV19 . . TRBJ2-2
CASSPDSFYGYTF TGCGCCAGCAGCCCCGACTCCTTCTATGGCTACACCTTC TRBV5-1 . . TRBJ1-2
CASSASTGINEKLFF TGTGCCAGCAGTGCGTCGACAGGTATAAATGAAAAACTGTTTTTT TRBV6-1 once . TRBJ1-4
CASSAGTGYYGYTF TGTGCCAGCAGCGCCGGGACAGGCTACTATGGCTACACCTTC TRBV5-6 . TRBD1 TRBJ1-2
CASSQDVDRGTEAFF TGCGCCAGCAGCCAAGATGTGGACAGAGGCACTGAAGCTTTCTTT TRBV4-1 . . TRBJ1-1
CASSLAGTSVRDEQFF TGCGCCAGCAGCCTAGCCGGGACTAGCGTGAGGGATGAGCAGTTCTTC TRBV5-1 . TRBD2 TRBJ2-1
CASSQGSPAEKLFF TGTGCCAGCAGCCAGGGTAGTCCTGCTGAAAAACTGTTTTTT TRBV6-1 . . TRBJ1-4
CASRAARTEAFF TGTGCCAGCAGAGCTGCCAGGACTGAAGCTTTCTTT TRBV2 once . TRBJ1-1
CASSWEGRSNSPLHF TGTGCCAGCAGCTGGGAGGGGAGGTCTAATTCACCCCTCCACTTT TRBV5-4 . . TRBJ1-6
CASSLNPGTLYEQYF TGTGCCAGCAGTTTAAATCCAGGGACTCTCTACGAGCAGTACTTC TRBV27 . . TRBJ2-7